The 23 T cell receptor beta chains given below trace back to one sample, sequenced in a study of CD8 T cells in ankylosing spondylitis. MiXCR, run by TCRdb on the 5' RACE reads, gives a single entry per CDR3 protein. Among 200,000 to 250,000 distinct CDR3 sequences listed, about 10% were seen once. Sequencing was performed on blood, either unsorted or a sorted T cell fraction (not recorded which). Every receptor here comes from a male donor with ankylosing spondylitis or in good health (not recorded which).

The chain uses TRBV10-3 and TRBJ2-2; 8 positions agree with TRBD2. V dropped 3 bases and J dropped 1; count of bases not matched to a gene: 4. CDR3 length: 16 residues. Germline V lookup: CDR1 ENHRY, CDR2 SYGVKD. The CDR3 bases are TGTGCCATCAGTGAAAGACTAGCGAGGAACACCGGGGAGCTGTTTTTT. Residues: CAISERLARNTGELFF.

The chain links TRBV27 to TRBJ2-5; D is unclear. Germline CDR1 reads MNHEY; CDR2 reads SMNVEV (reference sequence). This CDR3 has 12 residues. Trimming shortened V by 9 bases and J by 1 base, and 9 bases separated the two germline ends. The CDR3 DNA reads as TGTGCCAGTACCGTAGCCCAAGAGACCCAGTACTTC. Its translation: CASTVAQETQYF.

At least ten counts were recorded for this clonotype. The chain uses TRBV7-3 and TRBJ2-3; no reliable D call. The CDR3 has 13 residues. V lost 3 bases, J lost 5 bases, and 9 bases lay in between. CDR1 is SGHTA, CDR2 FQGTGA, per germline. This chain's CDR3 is CASSFVTGDTQYF. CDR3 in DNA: TGTGCCAGCAGCTTCGTGACCGGAGATACGCAGTATTTT.

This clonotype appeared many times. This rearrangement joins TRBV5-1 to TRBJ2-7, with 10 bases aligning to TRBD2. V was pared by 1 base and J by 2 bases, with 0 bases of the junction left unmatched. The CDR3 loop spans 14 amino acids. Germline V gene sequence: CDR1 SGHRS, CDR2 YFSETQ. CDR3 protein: CASSLSGGAYEQYF. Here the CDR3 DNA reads TGCGCCAGCAGCTTGAGCGGGGGGGCCTACGAGCAGTACTTC.

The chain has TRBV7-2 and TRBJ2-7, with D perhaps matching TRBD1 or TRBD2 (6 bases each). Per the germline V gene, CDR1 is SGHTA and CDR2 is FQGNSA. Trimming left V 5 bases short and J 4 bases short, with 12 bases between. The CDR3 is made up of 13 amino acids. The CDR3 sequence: CASSRRGAYEQYF. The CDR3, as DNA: TGTGCCAGCAGCAGAAGGGGGGCATACGAGCAGTACTTC.

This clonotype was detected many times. CDR3 coding DNA: TGTGCCAGCTCACCGGGACAGGGTAACAATGAGCAGTTCTTC. Protein product: CASSPGQGNNEQFF. The chain combines TRBV18 with TRBJ2-1; 9 positions match TRBD1. The CDR3 has 14 residues. From germline, CDR1 is KGHSH and CDR2 LQKENI. Unmatched junction bases numbered 2, after V lost 3 bases and J lost 5 bases.

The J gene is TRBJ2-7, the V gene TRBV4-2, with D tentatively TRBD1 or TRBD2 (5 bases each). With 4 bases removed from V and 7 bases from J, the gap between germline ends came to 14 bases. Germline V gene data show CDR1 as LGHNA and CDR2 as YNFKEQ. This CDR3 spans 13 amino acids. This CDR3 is CASSPRDLREQYF. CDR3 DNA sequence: TGTGCCAGCAGCCCCCGGGACCTCCGGGAGCAGTACTTC.

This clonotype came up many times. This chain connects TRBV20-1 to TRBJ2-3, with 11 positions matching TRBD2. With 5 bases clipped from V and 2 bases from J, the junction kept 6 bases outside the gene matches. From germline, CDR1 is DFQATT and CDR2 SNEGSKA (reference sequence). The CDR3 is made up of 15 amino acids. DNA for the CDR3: TGCAGTGCTTTGACTAGCGGGGCCAACACAGATACGCAGTATTTT. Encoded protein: CSALTSGANTDTQYF.

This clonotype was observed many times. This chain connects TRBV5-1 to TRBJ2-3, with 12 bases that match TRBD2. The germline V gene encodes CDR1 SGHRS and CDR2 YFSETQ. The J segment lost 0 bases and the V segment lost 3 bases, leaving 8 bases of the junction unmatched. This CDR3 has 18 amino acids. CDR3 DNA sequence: TGCGCCAGCAGCTGGACACCAGGACTAGCGGGGAGCACAGATACGCAGTATTTT. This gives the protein CASSWTPGLAGSTDTQYF. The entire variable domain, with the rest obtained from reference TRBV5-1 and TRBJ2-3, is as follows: KAGVTQTPRYLIKTRGQQVTLSCSPISGHRSVSWYQQTPGQGLQFLFEYFSETQRNKGNFPGRFSGRQFSNSRSEMNVSTLELGDSALYLCASSWTPGLAGSTDTQYFGPGTRLTVL.

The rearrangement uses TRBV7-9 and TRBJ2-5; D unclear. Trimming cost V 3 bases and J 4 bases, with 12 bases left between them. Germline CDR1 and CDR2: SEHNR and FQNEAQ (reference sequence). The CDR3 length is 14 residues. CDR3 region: CASSLVPVPETQYF. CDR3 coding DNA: TGTGCCAGCAGCTTGGTCCCGGTTCCAGAGACCCAGTACTTC.

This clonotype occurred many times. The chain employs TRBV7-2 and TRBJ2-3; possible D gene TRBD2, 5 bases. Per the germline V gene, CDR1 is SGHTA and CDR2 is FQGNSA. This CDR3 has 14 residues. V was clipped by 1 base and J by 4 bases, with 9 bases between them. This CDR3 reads CASSLGPGSDTQYF. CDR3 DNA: TGTGCCAGCAGCTTAGGCCCGGGGTCAGATACGCAGTATTTT.

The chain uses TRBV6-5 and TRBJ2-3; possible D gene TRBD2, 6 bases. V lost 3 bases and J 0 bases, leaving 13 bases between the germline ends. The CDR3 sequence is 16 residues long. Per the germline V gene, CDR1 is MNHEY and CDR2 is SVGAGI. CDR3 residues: CASSYAEGRSTDTQYF. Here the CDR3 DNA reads TGTGCCAGCAGTTATGCGGAGGGGCGGAGCACAGATACGCAGTATTTT.

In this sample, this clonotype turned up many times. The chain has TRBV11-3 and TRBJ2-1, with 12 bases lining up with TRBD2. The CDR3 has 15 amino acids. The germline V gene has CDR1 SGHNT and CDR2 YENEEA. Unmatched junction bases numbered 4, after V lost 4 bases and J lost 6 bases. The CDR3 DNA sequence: TGTGCCAGCAGCTCCGGACTAGCGGGGCGCAATGAGCAGTTCTTC. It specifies CASSSGLAGRNEQFF. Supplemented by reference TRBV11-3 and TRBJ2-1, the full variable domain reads EAGVVQSPRYKIIEKKQPVAFWCNPISGHNTLYWYLQNLGQGPELLIRYENEEAVDDSQLPKDRFSAERLKGVDSTLKIQPAELGDSAVYLCASSSGLAGRNEQFFGPGTRLTVL.

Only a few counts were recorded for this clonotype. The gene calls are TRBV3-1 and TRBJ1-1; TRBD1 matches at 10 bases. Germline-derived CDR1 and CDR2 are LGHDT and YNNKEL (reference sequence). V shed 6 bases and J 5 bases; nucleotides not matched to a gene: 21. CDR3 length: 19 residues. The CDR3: CASSFPGQGGVTSWTEAFF. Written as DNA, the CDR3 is TGTGCCAGCAGTTTTCCCGGACAGGGGGGCGTTACCTCTTGGACTGAAGCTTTCTTT.

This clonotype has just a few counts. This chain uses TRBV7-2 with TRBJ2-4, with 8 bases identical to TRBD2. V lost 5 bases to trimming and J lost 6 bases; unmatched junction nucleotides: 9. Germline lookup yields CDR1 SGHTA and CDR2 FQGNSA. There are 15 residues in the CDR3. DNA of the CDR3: TGTGCCAGCAGCATATATAGCGGGGCAGGAAACATTCAGTACTTC. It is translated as CASSIYSGAGNIQYF.

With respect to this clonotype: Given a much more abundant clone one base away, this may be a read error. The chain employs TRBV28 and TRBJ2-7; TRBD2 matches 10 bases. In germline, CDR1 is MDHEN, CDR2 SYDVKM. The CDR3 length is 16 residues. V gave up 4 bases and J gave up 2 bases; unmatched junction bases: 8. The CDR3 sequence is CASSSGLAGDPYEQYF. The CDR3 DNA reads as TGTGCCAGCAGTTCTGGCCTAGCGGGGGACCCCTACGAGCAGTACTTC.

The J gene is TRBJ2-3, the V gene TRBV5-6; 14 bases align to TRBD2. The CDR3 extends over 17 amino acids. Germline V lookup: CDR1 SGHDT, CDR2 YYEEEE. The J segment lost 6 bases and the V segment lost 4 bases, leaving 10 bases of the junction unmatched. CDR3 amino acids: CASSQGLAGGLGDTQYF. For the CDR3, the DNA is TGTGCCAGCAGCCAAGGACTAGCGGGGGGACTAGGCGATACGCAGTATTTT.

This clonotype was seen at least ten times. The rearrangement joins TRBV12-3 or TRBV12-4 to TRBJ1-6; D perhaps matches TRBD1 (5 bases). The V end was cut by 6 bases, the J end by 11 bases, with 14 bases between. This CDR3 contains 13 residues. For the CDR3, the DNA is TGTGCCAGCAGACCAGTTCAGGGTGCACCCCTCCACTTT. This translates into CASRPVQGAPLHF.

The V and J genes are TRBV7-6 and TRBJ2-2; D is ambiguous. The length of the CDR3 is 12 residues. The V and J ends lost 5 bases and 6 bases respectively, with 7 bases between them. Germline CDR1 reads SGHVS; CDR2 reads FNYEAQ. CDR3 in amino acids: CASSPTPGELFF. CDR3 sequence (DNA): TGTGCCAGCAGCCCCACCCCCGGGGAGCTGTTTTTT.

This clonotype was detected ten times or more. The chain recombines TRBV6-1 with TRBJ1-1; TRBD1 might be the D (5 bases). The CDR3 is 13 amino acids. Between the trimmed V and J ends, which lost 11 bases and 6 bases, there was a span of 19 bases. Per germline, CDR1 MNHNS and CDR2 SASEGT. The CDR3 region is CAANGAGISEAFF. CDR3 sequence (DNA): TGTGCCGCAAACGGGGCAGGTATCTCTGAAGCTTTCTTT.

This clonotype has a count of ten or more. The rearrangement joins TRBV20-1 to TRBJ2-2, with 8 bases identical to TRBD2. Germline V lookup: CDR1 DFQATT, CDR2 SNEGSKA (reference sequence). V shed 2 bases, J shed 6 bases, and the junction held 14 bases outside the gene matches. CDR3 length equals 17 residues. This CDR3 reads CSARILRGSGVAGELFF. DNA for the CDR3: TGCAGTGCTAGAATATTGCGAGGTAGCGGGGTTGCCGGGGAGCTGTTTTTT.

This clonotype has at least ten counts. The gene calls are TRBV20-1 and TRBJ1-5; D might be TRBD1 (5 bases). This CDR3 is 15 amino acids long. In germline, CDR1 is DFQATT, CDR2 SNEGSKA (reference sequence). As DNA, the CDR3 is TGCAGCCCTCAGAAGGGGAGGGATTGGGATCAGCCCCAGCATTTT. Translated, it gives CSPQKGRDWDQPQHF.

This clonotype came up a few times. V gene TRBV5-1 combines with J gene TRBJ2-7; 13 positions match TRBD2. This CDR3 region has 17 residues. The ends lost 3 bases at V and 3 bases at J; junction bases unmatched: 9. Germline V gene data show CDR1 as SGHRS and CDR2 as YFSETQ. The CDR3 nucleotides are TGCGCCAGCAGCTCGACTCCGGGACTAGCGGGGAGCTACGAGCAGTACTTC. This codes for CASSSTPGLAGSYEQYF.